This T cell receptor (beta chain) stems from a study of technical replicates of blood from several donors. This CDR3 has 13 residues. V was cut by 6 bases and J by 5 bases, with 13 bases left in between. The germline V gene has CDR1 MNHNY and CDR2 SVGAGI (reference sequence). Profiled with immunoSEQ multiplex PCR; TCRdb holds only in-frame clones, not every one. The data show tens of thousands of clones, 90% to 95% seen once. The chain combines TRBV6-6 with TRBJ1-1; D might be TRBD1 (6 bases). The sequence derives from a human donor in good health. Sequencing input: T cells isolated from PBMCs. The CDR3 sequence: CASRVGAWTEAFF. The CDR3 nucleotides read TGTGCCAGCAGAGTGGGGGCGTGGACTGAAGCTTTCTTT.